This T cell receptor (beta chain) was captured in a study of blood T cell repertoires in COVID-19. From germline, CDR1 is LGHDT and CDR2 YNNKEL (reference sequence). CDR3 length: 16 amino acids. Unmatched junction bases numbered 7, after V lost 1 base and J lost 4 bases. This clone showed up just a few times. Those who participated ranged in age from roughly 18 to 90 years and resided in 20 to 30 US areas. The table came from immunoSEQ multiplex PCR; TCRdb's copy has only in-frame clones and leaves some out. The sample holds more than 200,000 clones; around 84% are singletons and the top ten take about 4.3%.

Sample: PBMCs or T cells enriched from blood (not recorded which). The origin of this receptor is a man between 25 and 39 years old with acute COVID-19. The J gene is TRBJ2-5, the V gene TRBV3-1 (or the pseudogene TRBV3-2); 9 bases map to TRBD2. CDR3 residues: CASSQATRGGRETQYF. The CDR3 bases are TGTGCCAGCAGCCAAGCGACGCGGGGGGGCCGAGAGACCCAGTACTTC.